This T cell receptor beta chain was documented in a study of cytomegalovirus exposure and HLA in healthy donors. Study-wide points: The likely explanation for a cluster of highly shared sequence variants was sequencing artifact. Donor immune exposure was known only as CMV serostatus. A reported reduction in N-insertions relative to the approximately 640-donor mean was seen in an Asian-associated ancestry cluster in a later analysis.

Use of 60 Vbeta and 13 Jbeta primers characterized the PCR. Clones were sequenced by immunoSEQ multiplex PCR, and TCRdb holds only the in-frame ones, with some missing. The sample contains about 130,000 clones, approximately 86% of which appear only once. V gave up 6 bases and J gave up 0 bases; unmatched junction bases: 2. Looked up from germline, CDR1 is SQVTM and CDR2 is ANQGSEA. The CDR3 is 13 residues long. A remark on this clone: Antigen unknown.

The genes are TRBV29-1 and TRBJ2-3; 8 bases align to TRBD1. The source of this sequence is a boy between 10 and 17 years old in good health and CMV-seronegative. The sequenced sample consisted of PBMCs. CDR3 loop: CSVDRGSTDTQYF. For the CDR3, the DNA is TGCAGCGTCGACAGGGGAAGCACAGATACGCAGTATTTT.